The next 18 T cell receptor beta chains were all read from a single sample in a study of long-term antiretroviral therapy in people with HIV. The authors ran the immunoSEQ assay, v3.0, at survey level. Sequenced by immunoSEQ multiplex PCR; TCRdb stores in-frame clones only, minus some. The sample has roughly 25,000 clones, more than 75% seen once. Sequencing used unsorted PBMCs, obtained 0.5 years after starting antiretroviral therapy. The receptor source for this set is a woman aged 35 to 49 with HIV.

The chain has TRBV25-1 and TRBJ2-7; unclear D gene. V shed 1 base and J shed 2 bases, with 0 bases lying between them. The CDR3 is 11 residues long. Germline V gene sequence: CDR1 MGHDK, CDR2 SYGVNS. CDR3 DNA: TGTGCCAGCAGTGAATCCTACGAGCAGTACTTC. It translates to CASSESYEQYF.

This clone was seen only a few times. This rearrangement joins TRBV9 to TRBJ1-4; the match to TRBD1 covers 7 bases. There are 14 residues in the CDR3. The germline gives CDR1 SGDLS, CDR2 YYNGEE. V trimming: 4 bases; J trimming: 8 bases; junction bases outside the gene matches: 8. DNA of the CDR3: TGTGCCAGCAGCTTGGGACAGCTTGGGGAAAAACTGTTTTTT. This encodes CASSLGQLGEKLFF.

V and J are TRBV5-3 and TRBJ1-1, with 7 bases lining up with TRBD1. TRBV5-3 is recorded as an ORF, its role being uncertain. CDR3 length equals 16 residues. J was trimmed by 1 base and V by 4 bases; bases with no gene match: 10. CDR3 bases: TGTGCCAGAAGCAAGAAGACAGGGCGGGGGAACACTGAAGCTTTCTTT. Amino acid sequence: CARSKKTGRGNTEAFF.

The chain has TRBV14 and TRBJ1-2; no clear D. In germline, CDR1 is SGHDN, CDR2 FVKESK. Trimming cost V 2 bases and J 0 bases, with 10 bases left between them. This CDR3 is 15 amino acids long. This CDR3 is CASSQLVEANYGYTF. For the CDR3, the DNA is TGTGCCAGCAGCCAATTAGTAGAAGCTAACTATGGCTACACCTTC. Variable domain in full (rest from reference TRBV14 and TRBJ1-2): EAGVTQFPSHSVIEKGQTVTLRCDPISGHDNLYWYRRVMGKEIKFLLHFVKESKQDESGMPNNRFLAERTGGTYSTLKVQPAELEDSGVYFCASSQLVEANYGYTFGSGTRLTVV.

There are a few counts of this clone. V usage is TRBV7-2 and J usage is TRBJ2-2; tentative D call: TRBD2 (5 bases). V shed 4 bases and J shed 1 base, with 10 bases lying between them. In germline, CDR1 is SGHTA, CDR2 FQGNSA. The CDR3 is made up of 15 amino acids. CDR3 sequence (DNA): TGTGCCAGCAGCTCTAGCATGGTGAACACCGGGGAGCTGTTTTTT. Protein sequence: CASSSSMVNTGELFF.

The chain recombines TRBV12-5 with TRBJ1-2; D ambiguous. V was trimmed by 1 base and J by 9 bases, leaving 12 bases between them. CDR1 is LGHNT and CDR2 is FRNRAP in the germline V gene. CDR3 length: 13 amino acids. CDR3 nucleotide sequence: TGTGCTAGTGGTTTGGAACTCCAACCCCGCTACACCTTC. The encoded protein is CASGLELQPRYTF.

This chain links TRBV4-2 with TRBJ2-1; 14 bases are a match to TRBD2. Trimming at V came to 3 bases and at J to 6 bases, leaving 7 bases not matched to a gene. The germline V gene encodes CDR1 LGHNA and CDR2 YNFKEQ. The CDR3 covers 17 residues. For the CDR3, the DNA is TGTGCCAGCAGCCAGGGACTGACTAGCGGGGGGGCCAATGAGCAGTTCTTC. Protein product: CASSQGLTSGGANEQFF.

This clone was observed once. CDR3 loop: CASSLGGWRETQYF. The CDR3 DNA reads as TGTGCCAGCAGTTTAGGGGGGTGGAGGGAGACCCAGTACTTC. The chain combines TRBV27 with TRBJ2-5; tentatively, D is TRBD2 (6 bases). Germline V lookup: CDR1 MNHEY, CDR2 SMNVEV (reference sequence). Trimming took off 2 bases at V and 5 bases at J, with 12 bases between the two ends. The CDR3 loop spans 14 amino acids.

The rearrangement links TRBV30 to TRBJ1-4; D is possibly TRBD1 (5 bases). Germline V lookup: CDR1 GTSNPN, CDR2 SVGIG (reference sequence). This CDR3 comprises 14 residues. V lost 3 bases to trimming and J lost 8 bases, with 16 bases between them. The CDR3 loop is CAWRGDGTGEKLFF. The CDR3 nucleotides read TGTGCCTGGAGGGGCGATGGGACTGGGGAAAAACTGTTTTTT.

The chain carries TRBV6-6 and TRBJ1-3; D ambiguous. The germline gives CDR1 MNHNY, CDR2 SVGAGI (reference sequence). The CDR3 totals 16 residues. V was clipped by 2 bases and J by 0 bases, with 11 bases between them. The CDR3: CASSYAVRTSGNTIYF. As DNA, the CDR3 is TGTGCCAGCAGTTACGCGGTCAGGACCTCTGGAAACACCATATATTTT.

The CDR3 loop is CASSLALAGGPDTQYF. The CDR3 DNA is TGTGCCAGCAGCTTGGCACTAGCGGGGGGGCCAGATACGCAGTATTTT. The rearrangement joins TRBV5-6 to TRBJ2-3; TRBD2 matches 13 bases. The CDR3 extends over 16 amino acids. Germline CDR1 SGHDT, CDR2 YYEEEE. V lost 0 bases to trimming and J lost 4 bases; unmatched junction nucleotides: 2.

The chain combines TRBV5-1 with TRBJ1-5; TRBD1 matches at 8 bases. Germline V gene data show CDR1 as SGHRS and CDR2 as YFSETQ. Trimming removed 4 bases from V and 4 bases from J; junction bases left unmatched: 13. This CDR3 comprises 17 residues. The CDR3 bases are TGCGCCAGCAGCCACGTTACCGGACAGGGTGGAAATCAGCCCCAGCATTTT. Residues: CASSHVTGQGGNQPQHF.

The CDR3 DNA reads TGTGCCAGCAGCCGACAGGGAAATAATTCACCCCTCCACTTT. It is translated as CASSRQGNNSPLHF. The chain carries TRBV27 and TRBJ1-6; 7 bases are shared with TRBD1. There are 14 residues in the CDR3. Trimming removed 6 bases from V and 5 bases from J; junction bases left unmatched: 4. CDR1 is MNHEY, CDR2 SMNVEV, per germline (reference sequence).

The V gene is TRBV19, the J gene TRBJ2-5; D perhaps matches TRBD2 (5 bases). CDR1 is LNHDA, CDR2 SQIVND, per germline (reference sequence). V was cut by 5 bases and J by 1 base, with 11 bases left in between. CDR3 length: 14 amino acids. The CDR3 loop is CASSPPGFQETQYF. The CDR3, as DNA: TGTGCCAGTAGTCCCCCGGGGTTCCAAGAGACCCAGTACTTC.

The V call is TRBV28, the J call TRBJ2-7; no firm D call. Trimming removed 7 bases at V and 0 bases at J, with 10 bases between. This CDR3 comprises 13 residues. The V gene's germline CDR1 is MDHEN and CDR2 SYDVKM. For the CDR3, the DNA is TGTGCCAGCAAACGGGCTAGCTCCTACGAGCAGTACTTC. This encodes CASKRASSYEQYF.

This clone was found once. The rearrangement joins TRBV6-5 to TRBJ2-6; TRBD1 matches at 7 bases. CDR3 length equals 15 residues. J was trimmed by 2 bases and V by 4 bases; bases with no gene match: 2. Germline V gene data show CDR1 as MNHEY and CDR2 as SVGAGI. CDR3 DNA: TGTGCCAGCAGTTCGCAGGGGGCTGGGGCCAACGTCCTGACTTTC. Translation gives CASSSQGAGANVLTF.

This rearrangement joins TRBV28 to TRBJ1-1; D is unresolved. The CDR3 is 13 amino acids. The V gene lost 5 bases and the J gene lost 0 bases, with 7 bases spanning the gap. The germline V gene encodes CDR1 MDHEN and CDR2 SYDVKM. In DNA form, the CDR3 reads TGTGCCAGCAGTCTGGATATGAACACTGAAGCTTTCTTT. Translating gives CASSLDMNTEAFF.

The rearrangement uses TRBV7-2 and TRBJ2-5; the D call may be TRBD1 or TRBD2 (5 bases each). Trimming removed 3 bases from V and 5 bases from J, with 10 bases in between. The germline V gene encodes CDR1 SGHTA and CDR2 FQGNSA. The CDR3 extends over 13 amino acids. CDR3 amino acids: CASSLGVGETQYF. The CDR3 DNA follows: TGTGCCAGCAGCTTGGGGGTCGGGGAGACCCAGTACTTC.